This T cell receptor (beta chain) was sequenced during a study of cytomegalovirus exposure and HLA in healthy donors. Findings of the study overall: Published work reported that the classifier diagnosed cytomegalovirus status with high specificity and sensitivity.

The assay was immunoSEQ multiplex PCR, and TCRdb's table has in-frame clones only and misses some. The table records 250,000 to 300,000 clones, nearly 90% of them present only once. Regarding this clone: Antigen: not known.

Sequencing used PBMCs. This TCR was recovered from a woman aged 18-29 years in good health and CMV-seronegative.

The CDR3: CAWSLAGVINSPLHF. CDR3 nucleotide sequence: TGTGCCTGGAGTTTGGCGGGGGTAATAAATTCACCCCTCCACTTT. The chain joins TRBV30 to TRBJ1-6; D perhaps matches TRBD1 (5 bases). This CDR3 spans 15 amino acids. Germline values: CDR1 GTSNPN, CDR2 SVGIG (reference sequence). V lost 2 bases, J lost 7 bases, and 15 bases lay in between. Full variable domain (rest looked up from reference TRBV30 and TRBJ1-6): SQTIHQWPATLVQPVGSPLSLECTVEGTSNPNLYWYRQAAGRGLQLLFYSVGIGQISSEVPQNLSASRPQDRQFILSSKKLLLSDSGFYLCAWSLAGVINSPLHFGNGTRLTVT.